Listed below are T cell receptor beta chains from one sample, sequenced in a study of blood T cell repertoires in COVID-19. This table comes from immunoSEQ multiplex PCR, and its TCRdb copy is limited to in-frame clones, with some not included. The data contain some 150,000 clones, approximately 86% of them singletons. Sequenced material: peripheral blood. The source of these receptors is a woman aged 40-49 years with active or convalescent COVID-19. CDR3s include the opening cysteine and the closing phenylalanine or tryptophan. Each record gives: J gene, clone size, D gene, V gene, CDR3 DNA, CDR3 protein. D genes are given only for firm matches. Clone size is stated in some rows and not others, as once, few, many or a class when expanded.

TRBJ1-1	few	TRBD1	TRBV2	TGTGCCAGCAGTGTCTTAGGACAGGGTGGGACTGAAGCTTTCTTT	CASSVLGQGGTEAFF
TRBJ1-3	-	-	TRBV11-2	TGTGCCAGCAGGATCAGCCAGGGCTTTGGAAACACCATATATTTT	CASRISQGFGNTIYF
TRBJ1-1	-	TRBD1	TRBV19	TGTGCCAGTAGTAGACAGGGCCACATGAACACTGAAGCTTTCTTT	CASSRQGHMNTEAFF
TRBJ1-2	-	-	TRBV30	TGTGCCTGGAGTGTGAGTAGGGGCAGCTATGGCTACACCTTC	CAWSVSRGSYGYTF
TRBJ1-4	-	-	TRBV7-2	TGTGCCAGCAGCTTACAGGGTGAAAAACTGTTTTTT	CASSLQGEKLFF
TRBJ1-1	-	TRBD1	TRBV3-1/TRBV3-2	TGTGCCAGCAGCCAGGAAGACAGGGGGCTCAGAAACACTGAAGCTTTCTTT	CASSQEDRGLRNTEAFF
TRBJ1-6	-	TRBD1	TRBV6-5	TGTGCCAGCAGTCAGGGGGCAGGGAATTCACCCCTCCACTTT	CASSQGAGNSPLHF
TRBJ1-2	-	-	TRBV2	TGTGCCAGCAGTGAAATTTGGGGGCCGGGCTACACCTTC	CASSEIWGPGYTF
TRBJ1-4	-	TRBD1	TRBV5-5	TGTGCCAGCAGCCCGGGACAGCTCAATGAAAAACTGTTTTTT	CASSPGQLNEKLFF
TRBJ1-2	few	-	TRBV3-1/TRBV3-2	TGTGCCAGCAGCCAAGGAGGGGGTTACTATGGCTACACCTTC	CASSQGGGYYGYTF
TRBJ1-1	-	-	TRBV29-1	TGCAGCGTTGAAGATTTTGGGAGGGGCACTGAAGCTTTCTTT	CSVEDFGRGTEAFF
TRBJ1-2	-	-	TRBV7-9	TGTGCCAGCAGCTTAGAGACTCGGGGGGCCTGGGGCTACACCTTC	CASSLETRGAWGYTF
TRBJ1-1	-	-	TRBV29-1	TGCAGCGTTGAATACGGGACAATAGGGAACACTGAAGCTTTCTTT	CSVEYGTIGNTEAFF
TRBJ2-3	-	-	TRBV7-9	TGTGCCAGCAGCGCCTCCTACAGGGCCAGCACAGATACGCAGTATTTT	CASSASYRASTDTQYF
TRBJ1-2	once	-	TRBV24-1	TGTGCCACCAGTCCACAGGGCAGAGGCTACACCTTC	CATSPQGRGYTF
TRBJ2-5	-	TRBD2	TRBV2	TGTGCCAGCAGGGGACGACTAGCGGGGGGACCAAGAGAGACCCAGTACTTC	CASRGRLAGGPRETQYF
TRBJ1-5	few	-	TRBV11-3	TGTGCCAGCAGCTTAGGATCCGGGCCCCAGCATTTT	CASSLGSGPQHF
TRBJ2-7	-	-	TRBV18	TGTGCCAGCTCAAGGGGCAGTACCGCATACGAGCAGTACTTC	CASSRGSTAYEQYF
TRBJ1-6	-	-	TRBV11-2	TGTGCCAGCAGCTTAGTGGACATCCCTAATTCACCCCTCCACTTT	CASSLVDIPNSPLHF
TRBJ2-1	-	-	TRBV18	TGTGCCAGCTCCCCAGGGACGGGGGATGAGCAGTTCTTC	CASSPGTGDEQFF
TRBJ1-6	few	TRBD1	TRBV2	TGTGCCAGCATGATTAGGGACAGGGGAAATTCACCCCTCCACTTT	CASMIRDRGNSPLHF
TRBJ1-2	once	-	TRBV5-1	TGCGCCAGCAGCCCGGAGGTGGGTAGTTTGCGCGTACAGTACGGCTACACCTTC	CASSPEVGSLRVQYGYTF
TRBJ2-4	-	-	TRBV11-2	TGTGCCAGCAGCTTAGATGTTCCCGAACGCGGGACAGAACTCAAAAACATTCAGTACTTC	CASSLDVPERGTELKNIQYF
TRBJ1-3	-	-	TRBV30	TGTGCCTGGGGTGGGGGGATTGGAAACACCATATATTTT	CAWGGGIGNTIYF
TRBJ1-6	-	-	TRBV7-9	TGTGCCAGCAGCTTAGGTTTCGGGTCTCGGAATTCACCCCTCCACTTT	CASSLGFGSRNSPLHF
TRBJ2-7	few	TRBD2	TRBV6-5	TGTGCCAGCAGAACCGAGGGAGCGGGAGGGGGTGAGCAGTACTTC	CASRTEGAGGGEQYF
TRBJ2-2	-	-	TRBV5-4	TGTGCCAGCAGCTTGGAACGGTCGAACACCGGGGAGCTGTTTTTT	CASSLERSNTGELFF
TRBJ2-5	-	TRBD2	TRBV5-6	TGTGCCAGCAGCAACCGGCGGTTTTTGGCGGGGGGCGAGACCCAGTACTTC	CASSNRRFLAGGETQYF
TRBJ2-7	-	TRBD1	TRBV18	TGTGCCAGCTCACCTGGGGACAGGGGGAACGAGCAGTACTTC	CASSPGDRGNEQYF
TRBJ1-1	-	-	TRBV6-5	TGTGCCAGCAGTTACGATGGAGGGGCGAACACTGAAGCTTTCTTT	CASSYDGGANTEAFF
TRBJ2-1	-	-	TRBV5-1	TGCGCCAGCAGCGGGGGGGGCGAGCAGTTCTTC	CASSGGGEQFF
TRBJ2-4	-	-	TRBV5-1	TGCGCCAGCAGCTTGACGACAGGAAAAGCCAAAAACATTCAGTACTTC	CASSLTTGKAKNIQYF
TRBJ1-2	once	-	TRBV6-5	TGTGCCAGCACTAAGGGGGATGGCTACACCTTC	CASTKGDGYTF
TRBJ1-3	-	-	TRBV6-1	TGTGCCAGCAGTGAACGTAGAGGGAGCGGAAACACCATATATTTT	CASSERRGSGNTIYF
TRBJ2-1	-	TRBD2	TRBV27	TGTGCCAGCAGCTTAAGCGGGGCCGTCAATGAGCAGTTCTTC	CASSLSGAVNEQFF
TRBJ2-7	-	-	TRBV5-1	TGCGCCAGCAGCTTGGGGACAAAATTTTTGGGCGAGCAGTACTTC	CASSLGTKFLGEQYF
TRBJ2-7	-	TRBD2	TRBV27	TGTGCCAGCAGTTTAAGAACCGGGACTAGCGTTTCCTACGAGCAGTACTTC	CASSLRTGTSVSYEQYF
TRBJ1-6	-	-	TRBV30	TGTGCCTGGAGTGACGGGGAGAGCTCCTATAATTCACCCCTCCACTTT	CAWSDGESSYNSPLHF
TRBJ2-1	few	-	TRBV4-1	TGCGCCAGCAGCCTTAGACCGGACAACGGCAATGAGCAGTTCTTC	CASSLRPDNGNEQFF
TRBJ1-2	few	TRBD1	TRBV5-1	TGCGCCAGCCAAAAAGCACAGGGGGGGCATTATGGCTACACCTTC	CASQKAQGGHYGYTF
TRBJ1-4	-	TRBD1	TRBV5-1	TGCGCCAGCAACCGACAGGGCTCGGCCAATGAAAAACTGTTTTTT	CASNRQGSANEKLFF
TRBJ2-1	-	TRBD1	TRBV2	TGTGCCAGCAGTCAAACAGGGGGTGAGCAGTTCTTC	CASSQTGGEQFF
TRBJ1-5	-	-	TRBV28	TGTGCCAGCAGTACCCAAGGGGGTTTTCAGCCCCAGCATTTT	CASSTQGGFQPQHF
TRBJ2-1	-	-	TRBV27	TGTGCCAGCAGTTTTTATGTAGTCCGCTCAGGAAATGAGCAGTTCTTC	CASSFYVVRSGNEQFF
TRBJ2-5	-	-	TRBV19	TGTGCCAGTAGTATAGACGGAGAAGAGACCCAGTACTTC	CASSIDGEETQYF
TRBJ2-7	once	-	TRBV3-1/TRBV3-2	TGTGCCAGCAGCCAAGGGCCCGGCAGGGGGGATAAGGGGGAGCAGTACTTC	CASSQGPGRGDKGEQYF
TRBJ1-1	-	TRBD1	TRBV6-6	TGTGCCAGCCACCCGACCGGGACAGGGTACACTGAAGCTTTCTTT	CASHPTGTGYTEAFF
TRBJ1-2	-	-	TRBV28	TGTGCCAGCAGTCCCCCCCAGGGTAGGGACTATGGCTACACCTTC	CASSPPQGRDYGYTF
TRBJ1-1	-	-	TRBV29-1	TGCAGCGTTACCTTTACAGGGAGGGGGGACACTGAAGCTTTCTTT	CSVTFTGRGDTEAFF
TRBJ1-2	-	-	TRBV28	TGTGCCAGCAGTTCCTTCAGACAGGCTCGGGATGGCTACACCTTC	CASSSFRQARDGYTF
TRBJ2-7	-	TRBD1	TRBV5-1	TGCGCCAGCAGCTTAGGGACAGGGGGGACCTACGAGCAGTACTTC	CASSLGTGGTYEQYF
TRBJ1-4	-	-	TRBV7-9	TGTGCCAGCAGCCAGCGGCCCAATGAAAAACTGTTTTTT	CASSQRPNEKLFF
TRBJ1-1	-	-	TRBV2	TGTGCCAGCAGTGCCCGGGGAACGGGGAACACTGAAGCTTTCTTT	CASSARGTGNTEAFF
TRBJ2-3	once	-	TRBV19	TGTGCCAGTAGTACTACTCTATCGGGTCTAGTTGGAGATACGCAGTATTTT	CASSTTLSGLVGDTQYF
TRBJ1-3	few	-	TRBV6-5	TGTGCCAGCAGTTACTCAGGGAGCTCTGGAAACACCATATATTTT	CASSYSGSSGNTIYF